This is a list of T cell receptor beta chains from one sample in a study of cytomegalovirus exposure and HLA in healthy donors. Repertoires were generated with immunoSEQ multiplex PCR, while TCRdb's copy carries only in-frame clones and drops some. The sample yields over 100,000 clones, about 75% seen once. Sequenced sample: PBMCs. Receptors originate from a woman in her 40s in good health and CMV-seronegative. Both conserved end residues are trimmed from each CDR3. Fields, in order: V gene, J gene, D gene, CDR3 length, CDR3 protein. A D gene is named only where the DNA matches it firmly.

V gene: TRBV9
J gene: TRBJ1-1
D gene: -
CDR3 length: 11
CDR3 protein: ASSEDTLTEAF

V gene: TRBV30
J gene: TRBJ2-3
D gene: -
CDR3 length: 16
CDR3 protein: AWSFGGGSRGLGDTQY

V gene: TRBV2
J gene: TRBJ2-6
D gene: -
CDR3 length: 14
CDR3 protein: ASSSRYPSGANVLT

V gene: TRBV5-1
J gene: TRBJ1-1
D gene: -
CDR3 length: 11
CDR3 protein: ASRWSENTEAF

V gene: TRBV19
J gene: TRBJ2-2
D gene: -
CDR3 length: 12
CDR3 protein: ASSIGPNTGELF

V gene: TRBV7-6
J gene: TRBJ2-1
D gene: -
CDR3 length: 12
CDR3 protein: ASSLSSSYNEQF

V gene: TRBV7-8
J gene: TRBJ2-1
D gene: -
CDR3 length: 15
CDR3 protein: ASSLAVAGSSYNEQF

V gene: TRBV2
J gene: TRBJ1-5
D gene: TRBD1
CDR3 length: 11
CDR3 protein: ASTGTANQPQH

V gene: TRBV7-3
J gene: TRBJ1-2
D gene: TRBD1
CDR3 length: 14
CDR3 protein: ASSRTGGKLVGGYT

V gene: TRBV25-1
J gene: TRBJ1-2
D gene: TRBD1
CDR3 length: 14
CDR3 protein: ASSETGTGSIYGYT

V gene: TRBV30
J gene: TRBJ2-2
D gene: -
CDR3 length: 12
CDR3 protein: ASRGDTNTGELF

V gene: TRBV18
J gene: TRBJ2-1
D gene: -
CDR3 length: 13
CDR3 protein: ASSPGEVYNNEQF

V gene: TRBV6-5
J gene: TRBJ1-1
D gene: -
CDR3 length: 14
CDR3 protein: ASSWRGGPGNTEAF

V gene: TRBV6-5
J gene: TRBJ2-2
D gene: -
CDR3 length: 13
CDR3 protein: ASSYVSGEAGELF

V gene: TRBV7-2
J gene: TRBJ2-5
D gene: -
CDR3 length: 12
CDR3 protein: ASSRGYVRETQY

V gene: TRBV27
J gene: TRBJ1-6
D gene: TRBD1
CDR3 length: 12
CDR3 protein: ASTWGQGNSPLH

V gene: TRBV28
J gene: TRBJ1-4
D gene: TRBD1
CDR3 length: 13
CDR3 protein: ASSTPGQGVDTLF

V gene: TRBV6-6
J gene: TRBJ1-4
D gene: -
CDR3 length: 10
CDR3 protein: ASTDLYEKLF

V gene: TRBV6-1
J gene: TRBJ1-2
D gene: -
CDR3 length: 13
CDR3 protein: ASSEPGHVNYGYT

V gene: TRBV4-3
J gene: TRBJ2-2
D gene: -
CDR3 length: 15
CDR3 protein: ASSQERLDYGTGELF

V gene: TRBV5-1
J gene: TRBJ1-4
D gene: -
CDR3 length: 12
CDR3 protein: ASSRISGAEKLF

V gene: TRBV27
J gene: TRBJ1-1
D gene: -
CDR3 length: 12
CDR3 protein: ASSLNRMDTEAF

V gene: TRBV5-6
J gene: TRBJ1-1
D gene: -
CDR3 length: 12
CDR3 protein: ASSLRQVNTEAF

V gene: TRBV2
J gene: TRBJ2-7
D gene: TRBD2
CDR3 length: 13
CDR3 protein: ASSSDSGALSEQY

V gene: TRBV5-4
J gene: TRBJ1-4
D gene: -
CDR3 length: 12
CDR3 protein: ASSLRAPNEKLF

V gene: TRBV6-5
J gene: TRBJ1-4
D gene: -
CDR3 length: 13
CDR3 protein: ASSYSGGTNEKLF

V gene: TRBV5-1
J gene: TRBJ2-7
D gene: -
CDR3 length: 11
CDR3 protein: ASSDRMATEQY

V gene: TRBV2
J gene: TRBJ2-1
D gene: -
CDR3 length: 13
CDR3 protein: ASKEWGGASNEQF

V gene: TRBV5-6
J gene: TRBJ1-2
D gene: TRBD1
CDR3 length: 11
CDR3 protein: ASSFDRAQGYT

V gene: TRBV7-6
J gene: TRBJ2-7
D gene: -
CDR3 length: 13
CDR3 protein: ASSLDRESSYEQY

V gene: TRBV30
J gene: TRBJ1-1
D gene: -
CDR3 length: 10
CDR3 protein: AWSRVATEAF

V gene: TRBV19
J gene: TRBJ2-6
D gene: -
CDR3 length: 13
CDR3 protein: ASSPTSSGANVLT

V gene: TRBV14
J gene: TRBJ1-6
D gene: TRBD1
CDR3 length: 13
CDR3 protein: ASSQLKGADSPLH

V gene: TRBV29-1
J gene: TRBJ1-1
D gene: -
CDR3 length: 10
CDR3 protein: SVMGGNTEAF

V gene: TRBV15
J gene: TRBJ2-7
D gene: -
CDR3 length: 12
CDR3 protein: ATSRDRSTYEQY

V gene: TRBV5-1
J gene: TRBJ1-1
D gene: -
CDR3 length: 11
CDR3 protein: ASSLREDTEAF

V gene: TRBV10-3
J gene: TRBJ2-5
D gene: -
CDR3 length: 15
CDR3 protein: AISDRGGRGPQETQY

V gene: TRBV10-3
J gene: TRBJ1-6
D gene: -
CDR3 length: 14
CDR3 protein: AISPSQGRGNSPLH

V gene: TRBV7-2
J gene: TRBJ1-2
D gene: -
CDR3 length: 12
CDR3 protein: ASSLEGPMYGYT

V gene: TRBV25-1
J gene: TRBJ1-4
D gene: TRBD1
CDR3 length: 13
CDR3 protein: ASSAAGTANEKLF

V gene: TRBV29-1
J gene: TRBJ1-2
D gene: TRBD1
CDR3 length: 12
CDR3 protein: SVERTGYNYGYT

V gene: TRBV9
J gene: TRBJ2-1
D gene: TRBD1
CDR3 length: 14
CDR3 protein: ASSVVSGGGSNEQF

V gene: TRBV28
J gene: TRBJ2-1
D gene: TRBD2
CDR3 length: 13
CDR3 protein: ASRRLAGGPNEQF

V gene: TRBV5-1
J gene: -
D gene: -
CDR3 length: 13
CDR3 protein: ASSLWTDSSYEQY

V gene: TRBV6-6
J gene: TRBJ2-5
D gene: TRBD1
CDR3 length: 12
CDR3 protein: ASSYGTAQETQY

V gene: TRBV2
J gene: TRBJ2-1
D gene: -
CDR3 length: 10
CDR3 protein: AGGRGGGEQF

V gene: TRBV19
J gene: TRBJ1-5
D gene: -
CDR3 length: 12
CDR3 protein: ASSMWQMNQPQH

V gene: TRBV2
J gene: TRBJ2-1
D gene: TRBD2
CDR3 length: 11
CDR3 protein: ASRAGGFNEQF

V gene: TRBV6-6
J gene: TRBJ2-5
D gene: TRBD1
CDR3 length: 14
CDR3 protein: ASNNRRQGLQETQY

V gene: TRBV28
J gene: TRBJ1-1
D gene: -
CDR3 length: 10
CDR3 protein: ASGGTDTEAF

V gene: TRBV6-5
J gene: TRBJ2-3
D gene: -
CDR3 length: 12
CDR3 protein: ASSYRLGTDTQY